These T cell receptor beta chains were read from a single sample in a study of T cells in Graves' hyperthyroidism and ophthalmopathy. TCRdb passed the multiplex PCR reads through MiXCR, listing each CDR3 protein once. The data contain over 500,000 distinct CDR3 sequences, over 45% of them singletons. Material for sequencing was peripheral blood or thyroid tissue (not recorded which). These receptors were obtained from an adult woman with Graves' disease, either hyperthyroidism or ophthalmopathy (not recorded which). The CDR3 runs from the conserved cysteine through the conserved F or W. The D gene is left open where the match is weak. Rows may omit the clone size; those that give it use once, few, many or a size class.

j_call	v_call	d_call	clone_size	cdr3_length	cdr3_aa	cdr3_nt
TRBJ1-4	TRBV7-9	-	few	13	CASSLAFGQILFF	TGTGCCAGCAGCTTAGCCTTCGGGCAGATTCTGTTTTTT
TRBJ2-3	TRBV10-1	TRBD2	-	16	CASSGGLAGGVDTQYF	TGCGCCAGCAGCGGGGGACTAGCGGGAGGTGTAGATACGCAGTATTTT
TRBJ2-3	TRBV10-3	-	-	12	CAISGTLYTQYF	TGTGCCATCAGCGGGACTCTCTATACGCAGTATTTT
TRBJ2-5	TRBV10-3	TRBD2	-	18	CAGTENEVLAGYQETQYF	TGTGCCGGCACCGAGAATGAGGTCCTAGCGGGTTACCAAGAGACCCAGTACTTC
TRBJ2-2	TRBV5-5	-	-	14	CASSTDGGTGELFF	TGTGCCAGCAGCACCGACGGGGGCACCGGGGAGCTGTTTTTT
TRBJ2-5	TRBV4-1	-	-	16	CASSPSGLPSNQPQYF	TGTGCCAGCAGCCCATCCGGGCTCCCAAGCAATCAGCCCCAGTACTTC
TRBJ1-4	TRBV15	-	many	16	CATRALGGTTNEKLFF	TGTGCCACGAGAGCCTTGGGCGGGACAACTAATGAAAAACTGTTTTTT
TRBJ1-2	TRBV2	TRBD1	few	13	CASTTGQGDGYTF	TGTGCCAGCACCACTGGACAGGGGGACGGCTACACCTTC
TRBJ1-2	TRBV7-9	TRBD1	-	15	CASSLRQGGYYGYTF	TGTGCCAGCAGTTTGAGACAGGGGGGTTACTATGGCTACACCTTC
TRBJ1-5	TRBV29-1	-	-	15	CSVKDVGASNQPQHF	TGCAGCGTCAAGGACGTCGGGGCTAGCAATCAGCCCCAGCATTTT
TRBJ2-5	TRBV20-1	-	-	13	CSAAFKAEETQYF	TGCAGTGCCGCCTTCAAAGCGGAAGAGACCCAGTACTTC
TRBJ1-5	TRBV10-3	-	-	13	CAISGTDNQPQHF	TGTGCCATCAGTGGGACAGACAATCAGCCCCAGCATTTT
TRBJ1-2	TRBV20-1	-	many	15	CSARSGAGDNYGYTF	TGCAGTGCTAGAAGTGGGGCTGGGGATAACTATGGCTACACCTTC
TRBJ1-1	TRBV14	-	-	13	CASSPPSTTEAFF	TGTGCCAGCAGCCCCCCTTCGACCACTGAAGCTTTCTTT
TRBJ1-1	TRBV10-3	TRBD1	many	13	CAISVDRETEAFF	TGTGCCATCAGTGTCGACAGGGAAACTGAAGCTTTCTTT
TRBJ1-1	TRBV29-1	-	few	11	CSNGGGTEAFF	TGCAGCAATGGGGGGGGCACTGAAGCTTTCTTT
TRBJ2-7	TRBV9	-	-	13	CASSVGGVDEQYF	TGTGCCAGCAGCGTTGGAGGGGTCGACGAGCAGTACTTC
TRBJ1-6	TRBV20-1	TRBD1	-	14	CSAKAQGVVSPLHF	TGCAGTGCTAAGGCTCAGGGGGTAGTTTCACCCCTCCACTTT
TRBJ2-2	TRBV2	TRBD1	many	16	CASSPKTGANTGELFF	TGTGCCAGCAGTCCGAAGACAGGGGCGAACACCGGGGAGCTGTTTTTT
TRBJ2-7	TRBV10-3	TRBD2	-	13	CAINKRDGFEQYF	TGTGCCATCAACAAGCGGGATGGGTTCGAGCAGTACTTC
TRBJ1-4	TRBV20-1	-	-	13	CSARDPEGEKLFF	TGCAGTGCTAGAGATCCCGAGGGGGAAAAACTGTTTTTT
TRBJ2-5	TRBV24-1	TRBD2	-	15	CATSDRAGVLETQYF	TGTGCCACCAGTGATCGCGCGGGAGTTCTAGAGACCCAGTACTTC
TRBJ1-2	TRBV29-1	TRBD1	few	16	CSVEALTRQGDYGYTF	TGCAGCGTTGAAGCATTGACTCGACAGGGAGACTATGGCTACACCTTC
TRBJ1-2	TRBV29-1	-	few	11	CSVDTGSGYTF	TGCAGCGTTGATACGGGCAGCGGCTACACCTTC
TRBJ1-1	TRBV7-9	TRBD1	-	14	CASSFPTGDTEAFF	TGTGCCAGCAGCTTCCCCACAGGGGACACTGAAGCTTTCTTT
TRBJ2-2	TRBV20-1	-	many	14	CSARDWKDTGELFF	TGCAGTGCTAGGGACTGGAAGGACACCGGGGAGCTGTTTTTT
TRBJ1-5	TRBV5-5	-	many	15	CASSRETERNQPQHF	TGTGCCAGCAGCCGGGAGACAGAGAGGAATCAGCCCCAGCATTTT
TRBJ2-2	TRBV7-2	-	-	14	CASSFRRDTGELFF	TGTGCCAGCAGCTTCCGCAGGGACACCGGGGAGCTGTTTTTT
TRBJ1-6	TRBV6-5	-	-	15	CASSSLGLYNSPLHF	TGTGCCAGCAGTTCCTTGGGACTCTATAATTCACCCCTCCACTTT
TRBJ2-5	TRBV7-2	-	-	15	CASSRHNSGEETQYF	TGTGCCAGCAGCCGACATAATAGCGGCGAAGAGACCCAGTACTTC
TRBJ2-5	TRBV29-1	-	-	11	CSVSRPGGQYF	TGCAGCGTCTCGCGCCCCGGCGGCCAGTACTTC
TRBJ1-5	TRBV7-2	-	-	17	CASSPDRWQGGGQPQHF	TGTGCCAGCAGCCCAGATCGGTGGCAGGGCGGCGGTCAGCCCCAGCATTTT
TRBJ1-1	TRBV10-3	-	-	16	CAISELWTEGNTEAFF	TGTGCCATCAGTGAGCTGTGGACAGAGGGAAACACTGAAGCTTTCTTT
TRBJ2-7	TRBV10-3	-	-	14	CAISPGTTTYEQYF	TGTGCCATCAGTCCGGGCACAACGACCTACGAGCAGTACTTC
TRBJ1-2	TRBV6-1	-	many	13	CASTLGTDYGYTF	TGTGCCAGCACCCTAGGGACTGACTATGGCTACACCTTC
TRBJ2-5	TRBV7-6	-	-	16	CASSHRDSGEQETQYF	TGTGCCAGCAGCCACCGGGACAGCGGGGAGCAAGAGACCCAGTACTTC
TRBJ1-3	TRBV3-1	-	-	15	CASSQGRISGNTIYF	TGTGCCAGCAGCCAAGGCCGGATCTCTGGAAACACCATATATTTT
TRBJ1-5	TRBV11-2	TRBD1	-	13	CASSSDRGVLQHF	TGTGCCAGCAGCTCGGACAGGGGAGTCCTCCAGCATTTT
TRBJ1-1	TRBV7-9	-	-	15	CVSSSRQGFGTEAFF	TGTGTCAGCAGCTCCCGGCAGGGGTTCGGCACTGAAGCTTTCTTT
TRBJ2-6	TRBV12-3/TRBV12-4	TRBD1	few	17	CASSPGQGISGANVLTF	TGTGCCAGCAGTCCGGGACAGGGAATCTCTGGGGCCAACGTCCTGACTTTC
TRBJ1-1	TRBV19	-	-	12	CASSHGWTEAFF	TGTGCCAGTAGTCATGGGTGGACTGAAGCTTTCTTT
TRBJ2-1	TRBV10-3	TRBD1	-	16	CAISVFPGQGSNEQFF	TGTGCCATCAGTGTTTTCCCGGGACAGGGGAGCAATGAGCAGTTCTTC
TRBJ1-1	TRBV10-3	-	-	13	CAIRVDIWAEAFF	TGTGCCATCAGAGTGGACATTTGGGCTGAAGCTTTCTTT
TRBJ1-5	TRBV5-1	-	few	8	CARTTQHF	TGTGCCAGGACGACCCAGCATTTT
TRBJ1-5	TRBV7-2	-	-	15	CASSRDQGRHQPQHF	TGCGCCAGCAGCCGAGACCAGGGGCGGCATCAGCCCCAGCATTTT
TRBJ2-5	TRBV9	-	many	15	CASSEPGLIQETQYF	TGTGCCAGCAGCGAACCGGGACTCATTCAAGAGACCCAGTACTTC
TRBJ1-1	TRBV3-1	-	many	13	CASRPHQNTEAFF	TGTGCCAGCAGACCTCATCAGAACACTGAAGCTTTCTTT
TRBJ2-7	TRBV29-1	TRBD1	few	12	CSAQTGIHEQYF	TGCAGCGCTCAGACAGGGATCCACGAGCAGTACTTC
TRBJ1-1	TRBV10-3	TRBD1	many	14	CAITANRDSTEAFF	TGTGCCATCACCGCAAACCGGGACAGCACTGAAGCTTTCTTT
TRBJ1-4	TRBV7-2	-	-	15	CASSLAGGAFEKLFF	TGTGCCAGCAGCTTGGCCGGGGGGGCGTTTGAAAAACTGTTTTTT
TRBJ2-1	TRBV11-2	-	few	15	CASSLQGTSYNEQFF	TGTGCCAGCAGCTTACAGGGGACCTCCTACAATGAGCAGTTCTTC